A selection of T cell receptor beta chains follows, all from one sample in a study of naive and memory T cell subsets. Each CDR3 protein is one row after TCRdb ran MiXCR on the UMI-ligation and nested PCR reads. This table holds 15,000 to 20,000 distinct CDR3 sequences, 8.5% to 9.5% found once. The sample was central memory CD8+ T cells from blood. These receptors came from a human donor in good health. Each CDR3 is given with its conserved first and last residue. The D gene is left open where the match is weak. Clone size is shown for a subset of rows, as once, few, many or a class of expanded clone.

V gene,D gene,clone size,J gene,CDR3 DNA,CDR3 protein
TRBV4-3,-,many,TRBJ2-4,TGCGCCAGCAGCCAAGACGGGGCCCGTTTAAACATTCAGTACTTC,CASSQDGARLNIQYF
TRBV29-1,-,-,TRBJ1-2,TGCAGCGTTGTTGGGCCAGCGTATGGCTACACCTTC,CSVVGPAYGYTF
TRBV10-3,TRBD2,-,TRBJ2-3,TGTGCCATCAGTGACTTAGCGGGGGGCGGATCAGATACGCAGTATTTT,CAISDLAGGGSDTQYF
TRBV4-3,-,-,TRBJ2-5,TGCGCCAGCAGCCAAGATTGGGCTTGCCAAGAGACCCAGTACTTC,CASSQDWACQETQYF
TRBV29-1,-,many,TRBJ1-5,TGCAGCGTTGGGCAGAGCAATCAGCCCCAGCATTTT,CSVGQSNQPQHF
TRBV6-2/TRBV6-3,TRBD1,many,TRBJ1-1,TGTGCCAGCAGTTTGGGACAGGGTCGCGAAGCTTTCTTT,CASSLGQGREAFF
TRBV15,-,few,TRBJ1-1,TGTGCCACCAGCACGGGGGGGACGAACACTGAAGCTTTCTTT,CATSTGGTNTEAFF
TRBV30,-,many,TRBJ2-3,TGTGCCTGGGGTGTGGCAGGGGAGGCAGATACGCAGTATTTT,CAWGVAGEADTQYF
TRBV6-2/TRBV6-3,-,-,TRBJ2-3,TGTGCCAGCAGTTTGAGGGAGCCTAGCACAGATACGCAGTATTTT,CASSLREPSTDTQYF
TRBV3-1,TRBD2,many,TRBJ2-2,TGTGCCAGCAGCCCGGGACTAGCGGGGAGCACCGGGGAGCTGTTTTTT,CASSPGLAGSTGELFF
TRBV20-1,TRBD1,many,TRBJ1-2,TGCAGTGCTAGAGACGGTGGGACAGATGGCTACACCTTC,CSARDGGTDGYTF
TRBV12-3/TRBV12-4,-,few,TRBJ2-5,TGTGCCAGCAGGGAACAGACCCAAGAGACCCAGTACTTC,CASREQTQETQYF
TRBV12-3/TRBV12-4,TRBD2,many,TRBJ2-7,TGTGCCAGCAACCCGGGGGGGAGCTCCTACGAGCAGTACTTC,CASNPGGSSYEQYF
TRBV27,-,-,TRBJ2-3,TGTGCCAGCAGTTTATTTGGGAGTAGCACAGATACGCAGTATTTT,CASSLFGSSTDTQYF
TRBV30,-,once,TRBJ2-2,TGTGCCTGGAGTGTACTGGGATGGAACACCGGGGAGCTGTTTTTT,CAWSVLGWNTGELFF
TRBV4-3,TRBD2,-,TRBJ2-1,TGCGCCAGCAGTTGGGGGGAGCGGGAGGGCTACAATGAGCAGTTCTTC,CASSWGEREGYNEQFF
TRBV19,TRBD2,-,TRBJ2-1,TGTGCCAGTCAGACTAGCGGGAGTGGCAATGAGCAGTTCTTC,CASQTSGSGNEQFF
TRBV19,-,-,TRBJ2-1,TGTGCCAGTAGTATAGTCGGGGGAAGCTCCTACAATGAGCAGTTCTTC,CASSIVGGSSYNEQFF
TRBV10-3,TRBD2,few,TRBJ2-1,TGTGCCATCAGTGAGGGGAGCGGGGTGGTGGGCAATGAGCAGTTCTTC,CAISEGSGVVGNEQFF
TRBV28,TRBD1,-,TRBJ2-7,TGTGCCAGCAGCCCTGGGGACAGACTCTCCTACGAGCAGTACTTC,CASSPGDRLSYEQYF
TRBV20-1,-,many,TRBJ2-7,TGCAGTGCTCCCCCCCCGGGGCGGGACTACGAGCAGTACTTC,CSAPPPGRDYEQYF
TRBV5-4,TRBD1,-,TRBJ2-5,TGTGCCAGCAGCCCGAAAGGACAGGGGGGAGAGACCCAGTACTTC,CASSPKGQGGETQYF